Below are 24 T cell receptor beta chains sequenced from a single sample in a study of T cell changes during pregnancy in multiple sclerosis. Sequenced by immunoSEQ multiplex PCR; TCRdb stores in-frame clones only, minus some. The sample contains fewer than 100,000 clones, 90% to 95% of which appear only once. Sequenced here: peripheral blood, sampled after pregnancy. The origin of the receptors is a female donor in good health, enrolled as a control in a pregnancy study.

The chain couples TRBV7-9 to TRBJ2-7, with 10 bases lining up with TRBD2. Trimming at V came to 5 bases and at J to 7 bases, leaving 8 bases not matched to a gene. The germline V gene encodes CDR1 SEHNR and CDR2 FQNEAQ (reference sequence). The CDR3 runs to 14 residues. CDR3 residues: CASSPLGLAAEQYF. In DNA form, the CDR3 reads TGTGCCAGCAGCCCACTTGGACTAGCGGCGGAGCAGTACTTC.

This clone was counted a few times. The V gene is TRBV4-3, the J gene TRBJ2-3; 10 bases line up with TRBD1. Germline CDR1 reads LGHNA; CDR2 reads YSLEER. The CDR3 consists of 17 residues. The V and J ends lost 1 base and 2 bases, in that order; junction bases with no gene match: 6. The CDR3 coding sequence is TGCGCCAGCAGCCAAGGGGGACAGGGGCCGCTCACAGATACGCAGTATTTT. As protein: CASSQGGQGPLTDTQYF.

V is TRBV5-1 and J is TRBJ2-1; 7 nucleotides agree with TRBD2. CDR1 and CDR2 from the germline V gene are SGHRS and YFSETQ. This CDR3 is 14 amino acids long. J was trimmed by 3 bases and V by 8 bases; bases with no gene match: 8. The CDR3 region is CASSEASGYNEQFF. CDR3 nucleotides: TGCGCCAGTAGTGAGGCTAGCGGCTACAATGAGCAGTTCTTC.

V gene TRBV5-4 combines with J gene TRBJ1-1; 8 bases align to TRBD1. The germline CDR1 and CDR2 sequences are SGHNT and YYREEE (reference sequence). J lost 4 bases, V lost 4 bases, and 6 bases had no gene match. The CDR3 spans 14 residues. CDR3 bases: TGTGCCAGCAGCCCACAGGGGGGGAGCACTGAAGCTTTCTTT. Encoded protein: CASSPQGGSTEAFF.

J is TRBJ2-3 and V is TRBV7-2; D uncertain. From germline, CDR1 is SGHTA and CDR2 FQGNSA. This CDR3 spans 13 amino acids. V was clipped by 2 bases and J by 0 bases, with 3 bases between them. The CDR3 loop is CASSLYSTDTQYF. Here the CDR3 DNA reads TGTGCCAGCAGCTTATATAGCACAGATACGCAGTATTTT. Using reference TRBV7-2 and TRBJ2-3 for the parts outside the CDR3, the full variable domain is GAGVSQSPSNKVTEKGKDVELRCDPISGHTALYWYRQSLGQGLEFLIYFQGNSAPDKSGLPSDRFSAERTGGSVSTLTIQRTQQEDSAVYLCASSLYSTDTQYFGPGTRLTVL.

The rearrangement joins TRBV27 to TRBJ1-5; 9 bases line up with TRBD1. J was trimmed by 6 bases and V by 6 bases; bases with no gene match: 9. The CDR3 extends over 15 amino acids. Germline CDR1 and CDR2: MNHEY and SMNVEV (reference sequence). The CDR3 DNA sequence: TGTGCCAGCAGGACCTTGGGACAGGGCATTCAGCCCCAGCATTTT. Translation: CASRTLGQGIQPQHF.

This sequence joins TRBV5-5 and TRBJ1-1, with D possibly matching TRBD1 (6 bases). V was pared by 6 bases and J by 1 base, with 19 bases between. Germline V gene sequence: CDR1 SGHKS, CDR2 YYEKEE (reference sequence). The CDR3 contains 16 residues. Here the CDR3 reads CASTLPLTGENTEAFF. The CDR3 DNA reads TGTGCCAGCACCCTACCCTTGACAGGAGAGAACACTGAAGCTTTCTTT.

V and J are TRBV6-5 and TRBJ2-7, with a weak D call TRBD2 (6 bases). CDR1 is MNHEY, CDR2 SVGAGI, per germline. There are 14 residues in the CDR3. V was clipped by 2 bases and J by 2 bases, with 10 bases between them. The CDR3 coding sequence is TGTGCCAGCAGTTACGGGCGGGGAACCTACGAGCAGTACTTC. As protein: CASSYGRGTYEQYF.

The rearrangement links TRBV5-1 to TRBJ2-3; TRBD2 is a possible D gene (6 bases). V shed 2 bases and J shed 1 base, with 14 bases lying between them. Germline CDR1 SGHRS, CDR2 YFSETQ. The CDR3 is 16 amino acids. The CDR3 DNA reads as TGCGCCAGCAGCTTAAGAGTTGGCGGGGGCACAGATACGCAGTATTTT. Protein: CASSLRVGGGTDTQYF.

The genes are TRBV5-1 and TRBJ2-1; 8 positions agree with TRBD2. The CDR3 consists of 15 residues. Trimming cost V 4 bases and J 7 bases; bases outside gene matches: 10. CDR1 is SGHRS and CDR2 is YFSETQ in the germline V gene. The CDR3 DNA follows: TGCGCCAGCAGCCCGCTAGCGGGTGACGAGAATGAGCAGTTCTTC. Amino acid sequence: CASSPLAGDENEQFF.

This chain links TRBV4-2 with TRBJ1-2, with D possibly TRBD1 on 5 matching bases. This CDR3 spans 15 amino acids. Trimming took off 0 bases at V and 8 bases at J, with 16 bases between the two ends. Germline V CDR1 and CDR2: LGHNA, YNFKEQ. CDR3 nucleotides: TGTGCCAGCAGCCAAGAGGGGGGTTATGTCGGGGGCTACACCTTC. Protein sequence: CASSQEGGYVGGYTF.

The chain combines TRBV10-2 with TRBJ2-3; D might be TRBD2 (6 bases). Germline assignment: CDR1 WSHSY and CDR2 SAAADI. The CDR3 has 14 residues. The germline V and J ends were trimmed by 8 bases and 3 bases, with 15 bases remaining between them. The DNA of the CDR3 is TGCGCCAGCGGAACTAGCACCACAACAGATACGCAGTATTTT. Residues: CASGTSTTTDTQYF.

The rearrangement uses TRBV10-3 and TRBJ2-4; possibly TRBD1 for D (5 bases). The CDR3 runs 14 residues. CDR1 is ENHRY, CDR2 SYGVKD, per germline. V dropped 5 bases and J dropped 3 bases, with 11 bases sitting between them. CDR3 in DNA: TGTGCCATCAGTCAGGGCTTAGGCAAAAACATTCAGTACTTC. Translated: CAISQGLGKNIQYF.

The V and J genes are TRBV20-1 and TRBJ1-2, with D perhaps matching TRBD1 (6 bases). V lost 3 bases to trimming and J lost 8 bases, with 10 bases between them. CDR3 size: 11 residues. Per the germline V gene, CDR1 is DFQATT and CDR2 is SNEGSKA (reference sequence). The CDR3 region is CSASRGWGYTF. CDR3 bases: TGCAGTGCTAGCAGGGGCTGGGGCTACACCTTC.

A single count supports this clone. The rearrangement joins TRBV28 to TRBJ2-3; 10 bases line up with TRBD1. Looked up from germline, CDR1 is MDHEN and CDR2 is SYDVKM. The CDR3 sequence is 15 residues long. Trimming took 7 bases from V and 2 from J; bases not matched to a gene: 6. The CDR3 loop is CASNDRGHNTDTQYF. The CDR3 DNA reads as TGTGCCAGCAACGACAGGGGGCATAACACAGATACGCAGTATTTT.

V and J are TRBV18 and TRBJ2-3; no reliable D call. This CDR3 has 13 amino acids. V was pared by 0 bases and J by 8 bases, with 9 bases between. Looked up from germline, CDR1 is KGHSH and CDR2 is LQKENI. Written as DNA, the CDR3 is TGTGCCAGCTCACCACCGGGCCGATCTACGCAGTATTTT. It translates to CASSPPGRSTQYF.

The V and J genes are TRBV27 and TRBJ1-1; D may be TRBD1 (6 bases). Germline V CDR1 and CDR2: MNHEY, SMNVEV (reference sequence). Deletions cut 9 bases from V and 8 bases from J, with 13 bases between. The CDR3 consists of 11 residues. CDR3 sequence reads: CASGPRGEAFF. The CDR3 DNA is TGTGCCAGTGGCCCCAGGGGAGAAGCTTTCTTT.

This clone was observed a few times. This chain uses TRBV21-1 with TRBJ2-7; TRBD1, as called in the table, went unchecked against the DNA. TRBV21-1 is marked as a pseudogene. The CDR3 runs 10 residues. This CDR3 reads CASSDTEGYF. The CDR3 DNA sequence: TGTGCCAGCAGCGACACAGAAGGGTACTTC.

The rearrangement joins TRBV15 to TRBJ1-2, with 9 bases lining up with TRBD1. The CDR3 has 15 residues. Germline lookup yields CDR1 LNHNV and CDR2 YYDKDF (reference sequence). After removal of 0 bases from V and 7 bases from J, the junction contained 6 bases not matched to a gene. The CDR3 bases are TGTGCCACCAGCAGAGATCAACGGGACAGGGTTGGCTACACCTTC. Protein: CATSRDQRDRVGYTF.

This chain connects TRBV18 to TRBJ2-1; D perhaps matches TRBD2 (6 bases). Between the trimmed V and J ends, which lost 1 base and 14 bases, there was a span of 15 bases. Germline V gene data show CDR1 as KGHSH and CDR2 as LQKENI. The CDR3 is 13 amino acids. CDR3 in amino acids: CASSPLGLLIEFF. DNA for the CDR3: TGTGCCAGCTCACCACTTGGACTATTAATTGAGTTCTTC.

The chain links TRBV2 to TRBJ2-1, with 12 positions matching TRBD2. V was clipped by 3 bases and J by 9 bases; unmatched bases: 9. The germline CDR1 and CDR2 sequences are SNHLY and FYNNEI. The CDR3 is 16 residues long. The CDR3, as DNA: TGTGCCAGCAGTGACGCGGTACTAGCGGGAGGATTTGAGCAGTTCTTC. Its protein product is CASSDAVLAGGFEQFF.

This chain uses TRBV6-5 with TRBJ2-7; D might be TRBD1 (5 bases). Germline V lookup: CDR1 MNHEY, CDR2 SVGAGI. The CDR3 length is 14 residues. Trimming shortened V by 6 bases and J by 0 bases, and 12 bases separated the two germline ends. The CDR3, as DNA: TGTGCCAGCAGCGGACACCCACCCTCCTACGAGCAGTACTTC. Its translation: CASSGHPPSYEQYF.

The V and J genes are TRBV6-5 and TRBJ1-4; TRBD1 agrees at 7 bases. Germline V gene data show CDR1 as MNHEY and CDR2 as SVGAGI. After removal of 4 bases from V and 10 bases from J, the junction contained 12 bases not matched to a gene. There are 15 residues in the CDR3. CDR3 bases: TGTGCCAGCAGTTCAAAAGGGGGCGTGGGAGGAAAACTGTTTTTT. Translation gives CASSSKGGVGGKLFF.

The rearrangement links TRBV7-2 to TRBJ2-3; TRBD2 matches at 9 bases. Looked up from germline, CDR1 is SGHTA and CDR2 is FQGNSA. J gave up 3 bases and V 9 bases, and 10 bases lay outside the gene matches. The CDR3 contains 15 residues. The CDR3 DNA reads TGTGCCAGTGGAGCGGCTAGCGGGATAACAGATACGCAGTATTTT. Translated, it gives CASGAASGITDTQYF.